This T cell receptor delta chain was obtained from a study of γδ T cells in repeated Plasmodium falciparum infection. TCRdb reapplied CATT to the multiplex PCR reads. The sample holds 45,000 to 50,000 delta-chain clones; roughly 1.5% are singletons and the top ten take about 8.6%. This clone counts as medium-sized. The TCR was taken from a pool of human donors (malaria-infected and uninfected, not separated). Sequenced sample: gamma-delta T cells from blood.

CDR3 sequence reads: CACDTGIYGITDKLIF. Here the CDR3 DNA reads TGTGCCTGTGACACGGGGATTTATGGGATCACCGATAAACTCATCTTT. This chain connects TRDV2 to TRDJ1; weak D call: TRDD3 (6 bases). With 1 base removed from V and 1 base from J, the gap between germline ends came to 15 bases. The germline V gene has CDR1 GEAIGNYY and CDR2 EKD. This CDR3 contains 16 residues.